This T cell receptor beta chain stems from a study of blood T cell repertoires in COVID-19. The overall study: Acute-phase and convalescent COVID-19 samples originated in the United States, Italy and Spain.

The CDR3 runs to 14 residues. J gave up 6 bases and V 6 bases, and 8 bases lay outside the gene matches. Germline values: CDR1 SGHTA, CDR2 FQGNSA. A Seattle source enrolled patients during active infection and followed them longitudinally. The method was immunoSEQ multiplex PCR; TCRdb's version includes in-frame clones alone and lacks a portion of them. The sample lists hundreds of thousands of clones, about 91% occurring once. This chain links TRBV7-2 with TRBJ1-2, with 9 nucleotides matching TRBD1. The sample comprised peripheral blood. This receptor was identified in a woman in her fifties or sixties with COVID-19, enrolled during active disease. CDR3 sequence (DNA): TGTGCCAGCAGGAAGAGACAGGGGGGGGATGGCTACACCTTC. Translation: CASRKRQGGDGYTF. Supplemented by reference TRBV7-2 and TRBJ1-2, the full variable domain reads GAGVSQSPSNKVTEKGKDVELRCDPISGHTALYWYRQSLGQGLEFLIYFQGNSAPDKSGLPSDRFSAERTGGSVSTLTIQRTQQEDSAVYLCASRKRQGGDGYTFGSGTRLTVV.